A single sample gave rise to the 25 T cell receptor beta chains below, sequenced in a study of blood T cells in healthy people across ages (dated by TCRdb to about 2015). Libraries were constructed by 5' RACE. Data came from an Illumina HiSeq 2500. A second PCR of 7 to 11 cycles was performed with a sample-barcoded 5' primer and a J-beta primer mix. Using fastp trimming at Q25 and MiXCR clonotype assembly, TCRdb reanalyzed the public sequencing data and kept in-frame beta chains. Each entry merges the rows of one CDR3 protein and shows their most common DNA and genes. The sample includes roughly 700,000 distinct CDR3 sequences, with around half observed a single time. The top ten clonotypes cover 25% to 35% of the sample. The sample comprised blood. The source of these receptors is a woman in her sixties or seventies in good health.

The chain combines TRBV20-1 with TRBJ2-5; maybe TRBD1 (5 bases). Per germline, CDR1 DFQATT and CDR2 SNEGSKA (reference sequence). V gave up 5 bases and J gave up 4 bases, with 14 bases separating them. This CDR3 has 13 residues. The CDR3 here is CSAPDRGLETQYF. CDR3 bases: TGCAGTGCTCCAGACAGAGGTTTAGAGACCCAGTACTTC.

This clonotype was counted a few times. This chain uses TRBV20-1 with TRBJ2-3; TRBD1 might be the D (6 bases). The CDR3 has 15 residues. Germline V gene lookup returns CDR1 DFQATT and CDR2 SNEGSKA (reference sequence). Trimming took 0 bases from V and 2 from J, leaving 12 bases between them. DNA for the CDR3: TGCAGTGCTAGAGATCTACAGGGAAACACAGATACGCAGTATTTT. Amino acid sequence: CSARDLQGNTDTQYF.

The count of this clonotype is one. The chain links TRBV2 to TRBJ1-5; the D gene is possibly TRBD1 (5 bases). The length of the CDR3 is 11 residues. The ends were cut back, 5 bases at V and 14 bases at J, with 13 bases in the middle. The germline V gene encodes CDR1 SNHLY and CDR2 FYNNEI. The CDR3 loop is CASSRGDQEHF. The CDR3 region has the DNA TGTGCCAGCAGTCGGGGGGATCAGGAGCATTTT.

The J gene is TRBJ1-4, the V gene TRBV14; a weak D match, TRBD1 (5 bases). CDR3 size: 15 residues. The V end lost 2 bases, the J end lost 3 bases, and 10 bases lay between the germline ends. Germline V lookup: CDR1 SGHDN, CDR2 FVKESK. The CDR3: CASSQRGVSNEKLFF. Written as DNA, the CDR3 is TGTGCCAGCAGCCAAAGAGGGGTCTCTAATGAAAAACTGTTTTTT.

Concerning this clonotype: Sequence at one end of the junction differs from germline and may be a read error. V usage is TRBV4-3 and J usage is TRBJ2-3, with D tentatively TRBD1 (6 bases). The CDR3 length is 14 residues. CDR1 LGHNA and CDR2 YSLEER come from the germline V gene. The DNA of the CDR3 is TGTGCCAGCAGTCAAGGGGGTAGCACAGATACGCAGTATTTT. Translation gives CASSQGGSTDTQYF.

This chain's CDR3 is CASSSSSPSRQPQHF. CDR3 sequence (DNA): TGTGCCAGCAGCTCATCCAGCCCCAGTCGACAGCCCCAGCATTTT. The rearrangement uses TRBV28 and TRBJ1-5; no definite D call. CDR1 and CDR2 from the germline V gene are MDHEN and SYDVKM. This CDR3 is 15 amino acids long. V was trimmed by 6 bases and J by 7 bases, leaving 19 bases between them.

The chain employs TRBV29-1 and TRBJ2-3, with 9 bases that match TRBD2. With 7 bases clipped from V and 2 bases from J, the junction kept 4 bases outside the gene matches. The CDR3 loop spans 13 amino acids. Germline V gene lookup returns CDR1 SQVTM and CDR2 ANQGSEA. This chain's CDR3 is CSAEGLATDTQYF. The CDR3 bases are TGCAGCGCCGAGGGACTAGCCACAGATACGCAGTATTTT.

This chain joins TRBV18 and TRBJ2-7; D possibly corresponds to TRBD1 (6 bases). This CDR3 contains 14 residues. Germline V lookup: CDR1 KGHSH, CDR2 LQKENI. V gave up 6 bases and J gave up 6 bases, with 18 bases separating them. The CDR3 protein is CASSPTSRGGEQYF. As DNA, the CDR3 is TGTGCCAGCTCTCCAACCTCCAGGGGTGGCGAGCAGTACTTC.

As to this clonotype: A much larger clone is a single base away; this may be a read error. The rearrangement uses TRBV4-2 and TRBJ2-1; 7 bases align to TRBD2. V shed 4 bases, J shed 2 bases, and the junction held 11 bases outside the gene matches. The CDR3 sequence is 17 residues long. Per the germline V gene, CDR1 is LGHNA and CDR2 is YNFKEQ. CDR3 DNA: TGTGCCAGCAGCCGAAGAATCACGGCGGGAGCCTACAATGAGCAGTTCTTC. Encoded protein: CASSRRITAGAYNEQFF.

The chain combines TRBV5-1 with TRBJ2-3, with D possibly being TRBD2 (6 bases). The CDR3 runs to 15 residues. The V gene lost 4 bases and the J gene lost 0 bases, with 12 bases spanning the gap. The V gene's germline CDR1 is SGHRS and CDR2 YFSETQ. Written as DNA, the CDR3 is TGCGCCAGCAGCGCCTATGCGGGGAGCACAGATACGCAGTATTTT. Translation gives CASSAYAGSTDTQYF.

This clonotype was seen more than once but under ten times. The rearrangement joins TRBV15 to TRBJ2-7; tentative D call: TRBD2 (6 bases). Germline V CDR1 and CDR2: LNHNV, YYDKDF (reference sequence). The CDR3 is 14 residues long. The V end lost 1 base, the J end lost 3 bases, and 10 bases lay between the germline ends. CDR3 amino acids: CATSRVAGLYEQYF. In DNA form, the CDR3 reads TGTGCCACCAGCAGAGTTGCGGGACTCTACGAGCAGTACTTC.

This clonotype occurred a few times. The chain links TRBV20-1 to TRBJ2-7; a weak D match, TRBD1 (6 bases). Trimming shortened V by 8 bases and J by 3 bases, and 20 bases separated the two germline ends. Germline assignment: CDR1 DFQATT and CDR2 SNEGSKA (reference sequence). This CDR3 region has 14 residues. The CDR3 loop is CSSPGAGRVYEQYF. DNA of the CDR3: TGCAGTTCCCCAGGGGCAGGAAGGGTCTACGAGCAGTACTTC.

The chain uses TRBV4-3 and TRBJ2-7; 10 nucleotides align to TRBD1. Unmatched junction bases numbered 4, after V lost 0 bases and J lost 2 bases. This CDR3 region has 16 residues. Germline V gene lookup returns CDR1 LGHNA and CDR2 YSLEER. The CDR3, as DNA: TGCGCCAGCAGCCAAGAAATGACAGGGGGCACCTACGAGCAGTACTTC. Its translation: CASSQEMTGGTYEQYF.

The chain joins TRBV4-2 to TRBJ1-2, with 11 bases lining up with TRBD1. Losses at the gene ends were 0 bases for V and 3 bases for J; bases not matched to a gene: 3. The CDR3 has 16 residues. Per germline, CDR1 LGHNA and CDR2 YNFKEQ. CDR3 residues: CASSQDRGQGDYGYTF. CDR3 in DNA: TGTGCCAGCAGCCAAGACCGGGGACAGGGGGACTATGGCTACACCTTC.

There are a few counts of this clonotype. V usage is TRBV29-1 and J usage is TRBJ1-1, with 7 nucleotides matching TRBD1. CDR1 SQVTM and CDR2 ANQGSEA come from the germline V gene. The V and J ends lost 7 bases and 8 bases, in that order; junction bases with no gene match: 13. The CDR3 sequence is 13 residues long. CDR3 DNA: TGCAGCGCTCAGGGGGGCCAAGCTATCGAAGCTTTCTTT. Residues: CSAQGGQAIEAFF.

This clonotype appeared many times. Just one base apart from a much larger clone, this may be a read error. The chain joins TRBV29-1 to TRBJ2-5; D gene uncertain. This CDR3 is built from 11 residues. Germline V gene data show CDR1 as SQVTM and CDR2 as ANQGSEA. Trimming cost V 7 bases and J 2 bases, with 8 bases left between them. CDR3 sequence reads: CSGAGQETQYF. The CDR3 nucleotides read TGCAGCGGTGCAGGTCAAGAGACCCAGTACTTC.

The table lists this clonotype with a few counts. V gene TRBV4-3 combines with J gene TRBJ2-7; tentatively, D is TRBD2 (5 bases). Germline V gives CDR1 LGHNA, CDR2 YSLEER. This CDR3 is built from 13 residues. The V end was cut by 4 bases, the J end by 4 bases, with 11 bases between. CDR3 loop: CASSLTRIYEQYF. CDR3 sequence (DNA): TGCGCCAGCAGCCTCACTAGGATTTACGAGCAGTACTTC.

The chain carries TRBV4-2 and TRBJ2-3; 10 bases line up with TRBD2. The V and J ends lost 4 bases and 2 bases, in that order; junction bases with no gene match: 9. The CDR3 consists of 17 residues. The germline V gene encodes CDR1 LGHNA and CDR2 YNFKEQ. CDR3 residues: CASSRGRTSGYTDTQYF. The CDR3 DNA reads TGTGCCAGCAGCCGAGGCAGGACTAGCGGATACACAGATACGCAGTATTTT.

On this clonotype: A junction end diverges from the germline sequence, so it may reflect a read error. CDR3 coding DNA: TGCAGCGTCCGGACTAGCTTGCACGAGCAGTGCTTC. It specifies CSVRTSLHEQCF. The gene calls are TRBV29-1 and TRBJ2-7; 8 bases are shared with TRBD2. Germline V gives CDR1 SQVTM, CDR2 ANQGSEA. CDR3 size: 12 residues.

As concerns this clonotype: A clone one base away is much larger, so this may be a read error. The chain employs TRBV6-5 and TRBJ2-6, with D perhaps TRBD2 (5 bases). Germline V CDR1 and CDR2: MNHEY, SVGAGI. This CDR3 has 15 amino acids. Here the CDR3 reads CTSSYRGSGANVLTF. CDR3 DNA sequence: TGTACCAGCAGTTACCGGGGATCCGGGGCCAACGTCCTGACTTTC.

The J gene is TRBJ2-1, the V gene TRBV7-3; weak D call: TRBD1 (5 bases). Trimming stripped 2 bases from V and 9 bases from J, with 14 bases between. The CDR3 covers 14 residues. The germline gives CDR1 SGHTA, CDR2 FQGTGA. CDR3 nucleotide sequence: TGTGCCAGCAGCTTATTAGGGGAATCGGTTGAGCAGTTCTTC. Translating gives CASSLLGESVEQFF.

This clonotype was seen more than once but under ten times. The chain recombines TRBV9 with TRBJ1-2, with TRBD1 as a possible D gene (6 bases). The germline V gene encodes CDR1 SGDLS and CDR2 YYNGEE. The CDR3 contains 15 residues. The ends were cut back, 0 bases at V and 8 bases at J, with 17 bases in the middle. As DNA, the CDR3 is TGTGCCAGCAGCGTAGCCACAGGGACTGAATGGGGCTACACCTTC. Amino acid sequence: CASSVATGTEWGYTF.

CDR3 sequence (DNA): TGCAGTGCTAAAAGGGGTGGAGGCACTGAAGCTTTCTTT. The encoded protein is CSAKRGGGTEAFF. The chain carries TRBV20-1 and TRBJ1-1, with a tentative D call TRBD1 (5 bases). V was cut by 4 bases and J by 4 bases, with 13 bases left in between. The CDR3 is 13 amino acids. Germline values: CDR1 DFQATT, CDR2 SNEGSKA (reference sequence).

The table lists this clonotype with a few counts. V and J are TRBV14 and TRBJ2-7, with TRBD1 identical over 7 bases. This CDR3 has 15 amino acids. Trimming removed 3 bases from V and 7 bases from J; junction bases left unmatched: 12. CDR1 and CDR2 (germline): SGHDN, FVKESK. CDR3 nucleotides: TGTGCCAGCAGCCAGACGAGACAGGGCGCGAAGGAGCAGTACTTC. Its protein is CASSQTRQGAKEQYF.

This clonotype has ten or more counts. The chain recombines TRBV20-1 with TRBJ1-5, with TRBD1 matching 9 bases. V lost 5 bases, J lost 1 base, and 9 bases stayed unmatched. Per the germline V gene, CDR1 is DFQATT and CDR2 is SNEGSKA (reference sequence). The CDR3 contains 16 residues. In DNA, the CDR3 is TGCAGTGCTCCCGGACAGGGGCCGTCAAGCAATCAGCCCCAGCATTTT. Protein product: CSAPGQGPSSNQPQHF.